The rows below give T cell receptor beta chains drawn from one sample of a study of beta chain features in type 1 diabetes. The repertoire was sequenced with immunoSEQ multiplex PCR; TCRdb's copy has only in-frame clones and lacks some. The table has hundreds of thousands of clones, 17% seen once. Material: naive CD4+ T cells from blood. These receptors originate from a woman aged 18-29 years in good health. Both conserved end residues are part of each CDR3. D genes are given only for firm matches. Expanded clones are given a class, and other clones once, few, many or no size at all.

J gene | V gene | clone size | D gene | CDR3 protein | CDR3 DNA
TRBJ2-3 | TRBV7-3 | once | . | CASSFYGDTQYF | TGTGCCAGCAGCTTCTATGGGGATACGCAGTATTTT
TRBJ2-1 | TRBV10-3 | few | TRBD1 | CAIRAQGRPRDEQFF | TGTGCCATCAGGGCACAGGGGCGTCCTAGGGATGAGCAGTTCTTC
TRBJ1-1 | TRBV15 | . | . | CATSRGDRNTEAFF | TGTGCCACCAGCAGAGGTGACAGGAACACTGAAGCTTTCTTT
TRBJ2-7 | TRBV11-2 | . | . | CASSLVGVPSYEQYF | TGTGCCAGCAGCTTAGTGGGGGTTCCCTCCTACGAGCAGTACTTC
TRBJ1-1 | TRBV7-2 | . | . | CASSPRSGLNTEAFF | TGTGCCAGCAGCCCCCGTAGCGGCTTGAACACTGAAGCTTTCTTT
TRBJ2-2 | TRBV2 | . | TRBD2 | CASSDVAGVSTGELFF | TGTGCCAGCAGTGATGTTGCGGGAGTTTCCACCGGGGAGCTGTTTTTT
TRBJ2-1 | TRBV28 | . | . | CASSFLRERPLFNEQFF | TGTGCCAGCAGTTTTCTGAGGGAGCGCCCCCTATTCAATGAGCAGTTCTTC
TRBJ2-3 | TRBV19 | . | TRBD2 | CASSAQGGTTDTQYF | TGTGCCAGTAGTGCGCAGGGAGGGACTACAGATACGCAGTATTTT
TRBJ2-1 | TRBV29-1 | . | TRBD1 | CSVGRRQGGEQFF | TGCAGCGTAGGGCGACGACAGGGCGGTGAGCAGTTCTTC
TRBJ1-2 | TRBV7-2 | few | . | CASSLLSGGEYGYTF | TGTGCCAGCAGCCTCCTGTCCGGGGGGGAGTATGGCTACACCTTC
TRBJ1-5 | TRBV28 | . | . | CASSANGRTNQPQHF | TGTGCCAGCAGCGCCAACGGCCGGACGAATCAGCCCCAGCATTTT
TRBJ1-1 | TRBV10-1 | . | . | CASSETAMNTEAFF | TGCGCCAGCAGTGAGACAGCCATGAACACTGAAGCTTTCTTT
TRBJ2-1 | TRBV6-1 | . | . | CAIIIKPIYNEQFF | TGTGCCATAATAATCAAGCCAATCTACAATGAGCAGTTCTTC
TRBJ1-4 | TRBV5-1 | . | . | CASSPRVGATNEKLFF | TGCGCCAGCAGCCCCCGTGTGGGGGCAACTAATGAAAAACTGTTTTTT
TRBJ2-7 | TRBV19 | few | TRBD2 | CASSPLAGGTYEQYF | TGTGCCAGTAGTCCTTTAGCGGGTGGGACCTACGAGCAGTACTTC
TRBJ1-4 | TRBV6-5 | . | . | CASSYSGTTNEKLFF | TGTGCCAGCAGTTACTCCGGGACAACTAATGAAAAACTGTTTTTT
TRBJ2-3 | TRBV6-1 | . | TRBD1 | CASSLDRSDTQYF | TGTGCCAGCAGCCTGGACAGGAGCGATACGCAGTATTTT
TRBJ2-3 | TRBV18 | . | . | CASSPLRADTQYF | TGTGCCAGCTCACCGCTCCGAGCAGATACGCAGTATTTT
TRBJ2-3 | TRBV7-9 | . | . | CASSGDRITDTQYF | TGTGCCAGCAGCGGAGACAGGATCACAGATACGCAGTATTTT
TRBJ2-5 | TRBV4-3 | . | . | CASSQFQGDWQYF | TGCGCCAGCAGCCAATTCCAAGGGGATTGGCAGTACTTC
TRBJ2-3 | TRBV7-2 | few | TRBD1 | CASTLRGTGGPTSTDTQYF | TGTGCCAGCACCTTGCGAGGGACAGGGGGTCCCACTAGCACAGATACGCAGTATTTT
TRBJ2-2 | TRBV7-2 | few | TRBD1 | CASSFQGAHGGELFF | TGTGCCAGCAGCTTCCAGGGGGCGCATGGCGGGGAGCTGTTTTTT
TRBJ1-1 | TRBV7-9 | few | . | CASSFPGVAEAFF | TGTGCCAGCAGCTTTCCGGGGGTCGCTGAAGCTTTCTTT
TRBJ2-1 | TRBV7-2 | . | TRBD1 | CASSLVQQGANNEQFF | TGTGCCAGCAGCTTAGTTCAACAGGGGGCAAACAATGAGCAGTTCTTC
TRBJ2-7 | TRBV7-8 | . | TRBD2 | CASSFRISTSGSYEQYF | TGTGCCAGCAGCTTCCGGATCTCGACTAGCGGGAGTTACGAGCAGTACTTC
TRBJ1-3 | TRBV13 | . | . | CASSPRGKAGRIYSGNTIYF | TGTGCCAGCAGCCCCCGAGGGAAGGCAGGCCGGATTTACTCTGGAAACACCATATATTTT
TRBJ2-3 | TRBV6-1 | . | . | CASSPAGYATQYF | TGTGCCAGCAGTCCTGCAGGGTATGCTACGCAGTATTTT
TRBJ2-7 | TRBV29-1 | few | . | CSVLGASYEQYF | TGCAGCGTTTTAGGGGCCTCCTACGAGCAGTACTTC
TRBJ2-3 | TRBV7-3 | few | TRBD2 | CASSQSGTVQSATQYF | TGTGCCAGCAGCCAAAGCGGGACGGTTCAGAGTGCTACGCAGTATTTT
TRBJ1-5 | TRBV15 | . | . | CATSRDPGGNQPQHF | TGTGCCACCAGCAGAGACCCCGGGGGCAATCAGCCCCAGCATTTT
TRBJ2-1 | TRBV9 | . | . | CASSVVSGPGNEQFF | TGTGCCAGCAGCGTAGTATCGGGGCCTGGCAATGAGCAGTTCTTC
TRBJ2-3 | TRBV7-2 | few | TRBD2 | CASSRMSGSWADTQYF | TGTGCCAGCAGCCGGATGAGCGGGAGTTGGGCAGATACGCAGTATTTT
TRBJ2-1 | TRBV4-3 | few | . | CASSQDTGGWARGNEQFF | TGCGCCAGCAGCCAAGACACTGGCGGGTGGGCCCGGGGCAATGAGCAGTTCTTC
TRBJ2-5 | TRBV19 | few | . | CASSTGGWETQYF | TGTGCCAGTAGTACCGGAGGTTGGGAGACCCAGTACTTC
TRBJ1-2 | TRBV5-1 | . | TRBD1 | CASSLGTGDYGYTF | TGCGCCAGCAGCTTGGGGACAGGAGACTATGGCTACACCTTC
TRBJ2-2 | TRBV10-3 | . | . | CAISDTAGAGELFF | TGTGCCATCAGTGATACGGCAGGGGCCGGGGAGCTGTTTTTT
TRBJ2-3 | TRBV6-5 | few | TRBD1 | CASSLTGVYTDTQYF | TGTGCCAGCAGTTTGACAGGGGTTTACACAGATACGCAGTATTTT
TRBJ2-1 | TRBV7-3 | . | . | CASSLTPAGKNEQFF | TGTGCCAGCAGCTTAACGCCGGCAGGGAAGAATGAGCAGTTCTTC
TRBJ2-2 | TRBV5-1 | . | . | CASSFDGVTGTGELFF | TGCGCCAGCAGCTTCGATGGGGTGACGGGCACCGGGGAGCTGTTTTTT
TRBJ2-6 | TRBV6-5 | . | . | CATNSGANVLTF | TGTGCCACCAACTCTGGGGCCAACGTCCTGACTTTC
TRBJ1-1 | TRBV6-1 | few | . | CASSEGSVTEAFF | TGTGCCAGCAGTGAAGGGTCGGTGACTGAAGCTTTCTTT
TRBJ1-2 | TRBV10-3 | few | . | CAISEIETQGAYTF | TGTGCCATCAGCGAAATAGAAACACAGGGCGCCTACACCTTC
TRBJ1-5 | TRBV10-3 | few | . | CAITPDGNQPQHF | TGTGCCATCACCCCGGACGGCAATCAGCCCCAGCATTTT
TRBJ2-5 | TRBV6-5 | few | TRBD1 | CASGRGRPVQTQYF | TGTGCCAGCGGCAGGGGGCGCCCGGTCCAGACCCAGTACTTC
TRBJ2-3 | TRBV6-5 | once | TRBD1 | CASSSWTGLGDTQYF | TGTGCCAGCAGTAGTTGGACAGGTCTGGGAGATACGCAGTATTTT
TRBJ1-2 | TRBV10-3 | few | . | CAIFQTDGYGYTF | TGTGCCATCTTTCAGACGGACGGCTATGGCTACACCTTC
TRBJ2-1 | TRBV4-3 | few | . | CASSQEGELGKDEQFF | TGCGCCAGCAGCCAAGAAGGGGAGTTAGGGAAAGATGAGCAGTTCTTC
TRBJ1-4 | TRBV7-9 | few | . | CASSYVRGGADESEKLFF | TGTGCCAGCAGCTACGTGAGAGGGGGGGCCGACGAGAGTGAAAAACTGTTTTTT
TRBJ2-7 | TRBV6-6 | few | TRBD2 | CASSQSGTSAPYEQYF | TGTGCCAGCAGTCAATCCGGGACTAGCGCTCCCTACGAGCAGTACTTC
TRBJ1-4 | TRBV29-1 | . | TRBD1 | CSAGTGEKLFF | TGCAGCGCCGGGACAGGAGAAAAACTGTTTTTT
TRBJ2-5 | TRBV5-1 | . | . | CASSTGTHLETQYF | TGCGCCAGCAGCACCGGGACCCATCTGGAGACCCAGTACTTC
TRBJ1-2 | TRBV9 | few | . | CASSAMQGFTYGYTF | TGTGCCAGCAGCGCTATGCAGGGATTCACCTATGGCTACACCTTC